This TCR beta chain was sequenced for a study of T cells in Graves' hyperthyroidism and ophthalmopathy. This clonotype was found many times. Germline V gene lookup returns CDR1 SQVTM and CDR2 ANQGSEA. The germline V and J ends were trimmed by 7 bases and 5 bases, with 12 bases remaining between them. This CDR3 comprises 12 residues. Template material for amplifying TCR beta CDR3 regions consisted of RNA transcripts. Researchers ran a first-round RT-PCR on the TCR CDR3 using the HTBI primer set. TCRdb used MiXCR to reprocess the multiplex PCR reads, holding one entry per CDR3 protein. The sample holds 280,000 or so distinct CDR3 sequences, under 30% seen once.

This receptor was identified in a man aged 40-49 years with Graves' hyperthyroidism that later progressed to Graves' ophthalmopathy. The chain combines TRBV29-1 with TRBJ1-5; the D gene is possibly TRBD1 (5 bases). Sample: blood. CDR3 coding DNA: TGCAGCGCCCAACGGGGGGATCAGCCCCAGCATTTT. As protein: CSAQRGDQPQHF.